These 15 T cell receptor beta chains were all obtained from the same sample, sequenced in a study of response to subunit inactivated influenza vaccine. TCRdb reanalysed the RT-PCR reads using MiXCR and keeps one entry per CDR3 protein. The table shows about 500,000 distinct CDR3 sequences, with about 15% occurring only once. Specimen: CD4+ T cells sorted from PBMCs, collected approximately 25 months after vaccination. These receptor sequences come from a man between 50 and 75 years old who received an inactivated influenza vaccine.

The gene calls are TRBV30 and TRBJ2-1; no firm D call. CDR3 length: 12 amino acids. Germline assignment: CDR1 GTSNPN and CDR2 SVGIG (reference sequence). Trimming left V 4 bases short and J 9 bases short, with 13 bases between. The CDR3 DNA sequence: TGTGCCTGGACTGGTAGCCGGGCTGAGCAGTTCTTC. It codes for CAWTGSRAEQFF.

The table lists this clonotype with a few counts. The J gene is TRBJ1-1, the V gene TRBV5-1; no clear D. This CDR3 comprises 14 residues. V lost 4 bases to trimming and J lost 2 bases, with 12 bases between them. Germline V gene data show CDR1 as SGHRS and CDR2 as YFSETQ. CDR3 sequence reads: CASSPGLANTEAFF. In DNA, the CDR3 is TGCGCCAGCAGCCCGGGTTTGGCCAACACTGAAGCTTTCTTT.

This chain links TRBV4-3 with TRBJ2-2; D perhaps matches TRBD1 (6 bases). The length of the CDR3 is 16 residues. V lost 4 bases, J lost 4 bases, and 16 bases lay in between. CDR1 LGHNA and CDR2 YSLEER come from the germline V gene. CDR3 protein: CASSRHREVGTGELFF. The CDR3 DNA reads TGCGCCAGCAGCCGCCACAGGGAAGTTGGCACCGGGGAGCTGTTTTTT.

The gene calls are TRBV3-1 and TRBJ2-3, with 8 positions matching TRBD2. CDR3 length: 15 residues. CDR1 LGHDT and CDR2 YNNKEL come from the germline V gene (reference sequence). The ends lost 5 bases at V and 7 bases at J; junction bases unmatched: 11. The CDR3 loop is CASSVSGRGRNTQYF. The CDR3 region has the DNA TGTGCCAGCAGCGTGAGCGGGAGAGGGAGAAATACGCAGTATTTT.

CDR3 sequence reads: CASSLLTGPGTDTQYF. DNA for the CDR3: TGTGCCAGCAGTTTATTGACGGGACCCGGAACAGATACGCAGTATTTT. The rearrangement uses TRBV28 and TRBJ2-3, with D perhaps TRBD1 or TRBD2 (5 bases each). Trimming removed 1 base at V and 3 bases at J, with 14 bases between. From germline, CDR1 is MDHEN and CDR2 SYDVKM. The CDR3 is made up of 16 amino acids.

A few counts support this clonotype. The chain employs TRBV6-1 and TRBJ2-7; D is ambiguous. This CDR3 has 14 amino acids. The V gene lost 3 bases and the J gene lost 4 bases, with 13 bases spanning the gap. Germline V gene lookup returns CDR1 MNHNS and CDR2 SASEGT. The CDR3: CASSEVSWLYEQYF. The CDR3 nucleotides read TGTGCCAGCAGTGAGGTCAGCTGGCTATACGAGCAGTACTTC.

The chain employs TRBV6-5 and TRBJ2-5, with 9 nucleotides matching TRBD1. CDR3 length: 16 amino acids. V lost 4 bases, J lost 2 bases, and 8 bases stayed unmatched. In germline, CDR1 is MNHEY, CDR2 SVGAGI. The CDR3 nucleotides read TGTGCCAGCAGTTCTTTGGGACAGGGATTACAAGAGACCCAGTACTTC. It is translated as CASSSLGQGLQETQYF.

This clonotype was seen a handful of times. V and J are TRBV9 and TRBJ2-5; 7 bases match TRBD2. Trimming at V came to 0 bases and at J to 4 bases, leaving 3 bases not matched to a gene. Germline CDR1 reads SGDLS; CDR2 reads YYNGEE. The CDR3 is made up of 14 amino acids. The CDR3 DNA follows: TGTGCCAGCAGCGTAGGGACTAGTCCAGAGACCCAGTACTTC. Translating gives CASSVGTSPETQYF.

This chain links TRBV9 with TRBJ2-7, with 13 bases lining up with TRBD2. Germline CDR1 SGDLS, CDR2 YYNGEE. The CDR3 consists of 15 residues. V lost 3 bases to trimming and J lost 7 bases; unmatched junction nucleotides: 7. The chain's CDR3 is CASSGTSGGELEQYF. The CDR3 nucleotides read TGTGCCAGCAGCGGGACTAGCGGGGGTGAGTTGGAGCAGTACTTC. Based on the CDR3 plus reference TRBV9 and TRBJ2-7, the full variable domain is DSGVTQTPKHLITATGQRVTLRCSPRSGDLSVYWYQQSLDQGLQFLIQYYNGEERAKGNILERFSAQQFPDLHSELNLSSLELGDSALYFCASSGTSGGELEQYFGPGTRLTVT.

This clonotype was recorded a few times. V is TRBV20-1 and J is TRBJ2-7; D possibly matches TRBD1 or TRBD2 (5 bases each). The CDR3 sequence is 17 residues long. V was pared by 0 bases and J by 2 bases, with 20 bases between. Germline CDR1 and CDR2: DFQATT and SNEGSKA (reference sequence). As DNA, the CDR3 is TGCAGTGCTAGAGATGTCACGCTCGGGGCGGGCCCCTACGAGCAGTACTTC. Translation: CSARDVTLGAGPYEQYF.

The chain is built from TRBV12-3 or TRBV12-4 and TRBJ2-1; 8 bases agree with TRBD1. After removal of 6 bases from V and 2 bases from J, the junction contained 6 bases not matched to a gene. The CDR3 loop spans 15 amino acids. The CDR3 DNA sequence: TGTGCCAGCAGAGAAACAGGGGGTGCCTACAATGAGCAGTTCTTC. This translates into CASRETGGAYNEQFF.

V usage is TRBV20-1 and J usage is TRBJ2-3, with TRBD2 identical over 7 bases. There are 14 residues in the CDR3. Trimming at V came to 1 base and at J to 5 bases, leaving 6 bases not matched to a gene. Germline V gene data show CDR1 as DFQATT and CDR2 as SNEGSKA (reference sequence). The CDR3 is CSARVGGGRDTQYF. The CDR3 coding sequence is TGCAGTGCTAGAGTTGGGGGGGGACGAGATACGCAGTATTTT.

There are many counts of this clonotype. The V call is TRBV7-9, the J call TRBJ2-1; 8 nucleotides agree with TRBD1. Per the germline V gene, CDR1 is SEHNR and CDR2 is FQNEAQ (reference sequence). This CDR3 comprises 15 residues. The ends lost 1 base at V and 8 bases at J; junction bases unmatched: 7. This CDR3 reads CASSLVRTGYDEQFF. The CDR3 DNA sequence: TGTGCCAGCAGCTTAGTACGGACAGGGTATGATGAGCAGTTCTTC.

This clonotype has more than one count but fewer than ten. The chain joins TRBV15 to TRBJ2-2; 7 nucleotides agree with TRBD2. The CDR3 consists of 14 residues. The trim removed 8 bases at V and 3 bases at J, leaving 6 bases unmatched. In germline, CDR1 is LNHNV, CDR2 YYDKDF (reference sequence). The CDR3 spells CATVDGGYTGELFF. CDR3 nucleotide sequence: TGTGCCACCGTCGACGGGGGGTACACCGGGGAGCTGTTTTTT.

This rearrangement joins TRBV4-3 to TRBJ2-3, with D tentatively TRBD2 (6 bases). Looked up from germline, CDR1 is LGHNA and CDR2 is YSLEER. The germline V and J ends were trimmed by 3 bases and 7 bases, with 14 bases remaining between them. The CDR3 is 14 amino acids. CDR3 residues: CASSQERAANTQYF. The CDR3 DNA sequence: TGCGCCAGCAGCCAGGAGCGGGCCGCCAATACGCAGTATTTT.